This T cell receptor (beta chain) was profiled in a study of T-cell reconstitution after alpha-beta-depleted transplantation in children. Researchers prepared the TCRbeta library using unique molecular identifiers, the study reports. Via MiXCR, TCRdb re-called the PCR reads, giving one row per CDR3 protein. The sample records about 610,000 distinct CDR3 sequences, about 11% being singletons. The CDR3 loop spans 16 amino acids. The V end lost 8 bases, the J end lost 4 bases, and 21 bases lay between the germline ends. Germline V gene data show CDR1 as MNHEY and CDR2 as SMNVEV (reference sequence). Sequencing used PBMCs from the stem cell graft donor, obtained from the stem cell graft. This sequence originates from a human donor who donated a stem cell graft to a child with acute myeloid leukemia. The rearrangement joins TRBV27 to TRBJ2-1; the D call may be TRBD1 or TRBD2 (5 bases each). CDR3 amino acids: CASLQRPGTEYNEQFF. The DNA for the CDR3 is TGTGCCAGCCTTCAAAGGCCCGGGACGGAATACAATGAGCAGTTCTTC.